These 3 T cell receptor beta chains share one sample of origin, sequenced in a study of T cell repertoires in cytomegalovirus infection. One entry per CDR3 protein results from TCRdb running MiXCR on the reads. The sample includes roughly 730,000 distinct CDR3 sequences, 30% to 40% of them seen just once. Which antigens these TCRs recognize remains unknown. The source was cultured PBMCs, collected from culture after CMV antigen stimulation. The receptors were sampled from a human donor in good health (CMV status not recorded). Some clones in this sample may be carry-over from other donors' samples.

The sample holds a few counts of this clonotype. This chain connects TRBV7-9 to TRBJ2-3; possible D gene TRBD1, 5 bases. Trimming took 0 bases from V and 4 from J, leaving 11 bases between them. This CDR3 region has 15 residues. Germline V gene data show CDR1 as SEHNR and CDR2 as FQNEAQ (reference sequence). The CDR3 DNA follows: TGTGCCAGCAGCTTAGCCCTTGGACAACCAGATACGCAGTATTTT. Protein sequence: CASSLALGQPDTQYF.

The chain has TRBV11-1 and TRBJ2-3; TRBD2 agrees at 11 bases. The CDR3 has 16 residues. Germline assignment: CDR1 SGHAT and CDR2 FQDESV (reference sequence). V gave up 2 bases and J gave up 2 bases; unmatched junction bases: 3. The CDR3 DNA reads TGTGCCAGCAGCTTACTAGCGGGGGGAATCACAGATACGCAGTATTTT. This translates into CASSLLAGGITDTQYF.

This clonotype was seen a few times. V gene TRBV19 combines with J gene TRBJ1-2; no reliable D call. V lost 4 bases, J lost 3 bases, and 0 bases lay in between. CDR1 and CDR2 from the germline V gene are LNHDA and SQIVND (reference sequence). CDR3 length equals 10 residues. The CDR3 coding sequence is TGTGCCAGTAGTAACTATGGCTACACCTTC. Protein: CASSNYGYTF.